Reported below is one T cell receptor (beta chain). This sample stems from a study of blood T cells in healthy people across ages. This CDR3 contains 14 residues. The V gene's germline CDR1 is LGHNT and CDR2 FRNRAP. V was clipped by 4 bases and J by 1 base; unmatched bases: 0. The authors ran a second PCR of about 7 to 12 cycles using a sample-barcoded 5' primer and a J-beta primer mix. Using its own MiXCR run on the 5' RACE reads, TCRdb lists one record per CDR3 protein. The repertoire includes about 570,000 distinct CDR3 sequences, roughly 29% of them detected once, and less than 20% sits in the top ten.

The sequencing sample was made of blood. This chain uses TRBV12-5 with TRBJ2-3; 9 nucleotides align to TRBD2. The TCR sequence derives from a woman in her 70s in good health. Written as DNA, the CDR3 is TGTGCTAGTGGTTCTAGCGGGGGCACAGATACGCAGTATTTT. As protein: CASGSSGGTDTQYF.